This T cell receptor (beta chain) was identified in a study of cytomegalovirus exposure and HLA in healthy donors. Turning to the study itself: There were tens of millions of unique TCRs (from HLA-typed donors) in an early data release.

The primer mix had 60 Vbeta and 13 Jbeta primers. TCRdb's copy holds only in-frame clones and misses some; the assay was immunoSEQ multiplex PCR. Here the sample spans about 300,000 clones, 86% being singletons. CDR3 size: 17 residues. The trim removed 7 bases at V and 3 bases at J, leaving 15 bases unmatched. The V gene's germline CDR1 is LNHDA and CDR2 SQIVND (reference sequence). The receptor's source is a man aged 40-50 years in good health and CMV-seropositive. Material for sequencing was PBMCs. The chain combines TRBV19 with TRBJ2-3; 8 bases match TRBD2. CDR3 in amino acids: CASTPPGYAGGTDTQYF. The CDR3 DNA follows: TGTGCCAGTACCCCTCCGGGCTACGCGGGAGGTACAGATACGCAGTATTTT.